This TCR beta chain was recovered during a study of blood T cell repertoires in COVID-19. Study-wide context: Collection of acute and convalescent COVID-19 samples took place in the United States, Italy and Spain. Sources were T cells, B-cell-depleted T cells, or PBMCs; the material itself was cDNA or gDNA.

Methods used by the authors: Estimation of nucleated cell counts was performed using reference gene primer amplification. Only in-frame clones appear in the TCRdb table, and some are missing; sequencing was by immunoSEQ multiplex PCR. Clonal size and the V and J genes are those of that table, whereas D and trimming came from the DNA. The sample lists 65,000 to 90,000 clones; approximately 78% were seen once. This clone was observed once. Source material: peripheral blood. The clonotype comes from a woman over 75 with active or convalescent COVID-19.

CDR3 region: CATSRQGANTGELFF. The DNA of the CDR3 is TGTGCCACCAGCAGACAGGGGGCCAACACCGGGGAGCTGTTTTTT. The chain is built from TRBV15 and TRBJ2-2; 8 nucleotides agree with TRBD1. This CDR3 has 15 amino acids. The V gene's germline CDR1 is LNHNV and CDR2 YYDKDF (reference sequence). The V and J ends lost 2 bases and 2 bases, in that order; junction bases with no gene match: 1.